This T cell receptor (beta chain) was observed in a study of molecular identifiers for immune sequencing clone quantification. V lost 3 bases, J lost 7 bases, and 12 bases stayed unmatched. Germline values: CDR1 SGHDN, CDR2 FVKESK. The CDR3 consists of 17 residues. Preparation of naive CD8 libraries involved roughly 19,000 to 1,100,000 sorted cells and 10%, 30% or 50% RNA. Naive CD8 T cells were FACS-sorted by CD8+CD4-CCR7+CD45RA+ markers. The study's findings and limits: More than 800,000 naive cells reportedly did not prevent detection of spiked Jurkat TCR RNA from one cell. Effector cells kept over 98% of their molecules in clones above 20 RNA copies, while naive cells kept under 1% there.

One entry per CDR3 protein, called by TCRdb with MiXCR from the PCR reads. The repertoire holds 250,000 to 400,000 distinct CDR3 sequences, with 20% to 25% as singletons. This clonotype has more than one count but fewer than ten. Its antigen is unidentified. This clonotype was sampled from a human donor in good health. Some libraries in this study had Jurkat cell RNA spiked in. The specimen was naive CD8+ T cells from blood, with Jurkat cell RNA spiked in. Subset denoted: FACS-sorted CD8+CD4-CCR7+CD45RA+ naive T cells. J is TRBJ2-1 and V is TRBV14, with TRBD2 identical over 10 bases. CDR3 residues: CASSHGLAGATGNEQFF. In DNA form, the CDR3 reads TGTGCCAGCAGCCATGGGCTAGCGGGGGCCACCGGGAATGAGCAGTTCTTC.